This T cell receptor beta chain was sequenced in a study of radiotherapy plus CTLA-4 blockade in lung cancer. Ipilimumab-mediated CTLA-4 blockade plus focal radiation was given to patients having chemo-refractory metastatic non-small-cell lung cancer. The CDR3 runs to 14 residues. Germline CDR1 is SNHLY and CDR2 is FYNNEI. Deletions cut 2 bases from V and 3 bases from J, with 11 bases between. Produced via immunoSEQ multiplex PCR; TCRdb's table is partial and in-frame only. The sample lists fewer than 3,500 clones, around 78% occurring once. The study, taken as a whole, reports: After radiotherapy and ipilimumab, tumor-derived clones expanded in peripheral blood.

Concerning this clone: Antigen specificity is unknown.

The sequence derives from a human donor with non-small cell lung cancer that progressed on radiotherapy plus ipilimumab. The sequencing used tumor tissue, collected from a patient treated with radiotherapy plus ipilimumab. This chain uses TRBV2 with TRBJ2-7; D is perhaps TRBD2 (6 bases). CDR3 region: CASSELEGRYEQYF. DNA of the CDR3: TGTGCCAGCAGTGAATTGGAGGGACGCTACGAGCAGTACTTC.